The source of this T cell receptor (beta chain) is a study of blood T cell repertoires in COVID-19. About the research overall: The analysed material was cDNA or gDNA that came from T cells, B-cell-depleted T cells, or PBMCs.

Authors' analysis steps: Researchers report that nucleated cell counts were estimated from reference gene primer amplification. Measured with immunoSEQ multiplex PCR; TCRdb has only the in-frame clones, and not every one. The V and J calls and the clone size are those of that table, but D and trimming were determined from the DNA. The repertoire holds about 150,000 clones, with around 88% as singletons. This clone was seen more than once but under ten times. Germline assignment: CDR1 KGHDR and CDR2 SFDVKD. Unmatched junction bases numbered 10, after V lost 5 bases and J lost 1 base. The CDR3 totals 16 residues.

Source material: peripheral blood. V gene TRBV24-1 combines with J gene TRBJ2-7; 7 bases are shared with TRBD2. The TCR was taken from a human donor in a cohort sampled during active COVID-19. The DNA for the CDR3 is TGTGCCACCAGTGGTTTCGCTGGGGAGGGTTCCTACGAGCAGTACTTC. It codes for CATSGFAGEGSYEQYF.